This TCR beta chain originates from a study of CD8 T cells in ankylosing spondylitis. Study-wide results and limits: Significant enrichment of disease-linked clones was reported in matched ankylosing spondylitis synovial fluid. Typical of ankylosing spondylitis blood, it appeared, was a TCR beta motif of roughly eight highly homologous variants.

Each CDR3 protein is one row after TCRdb ran MiXCR on the 5' RACE reads. The repertoire consists of around 480,000 distinct CDR3 sequences, with approximately 17% occurring once and the leading ten covering approximately 1%. Germline V gene lookup returns CDR1 SGHRS and CDR2 YFSETQ. This CDR3 comprises 14 residues. The trim removed 4 bases at V and 10 bases at J, leaving 6 bases unmatched. In its sample, this clonotype was seen many times. The antigen remains undetermined. The receptor comes from a male donor with ankylosing spondylitis. The gene calls are TRBV5-1 and TRBJ1-6; 9 bases fit TRBD1. Sample: blood, either unsorted or a sorted T cell fraction (not recorded which). Here the CDR3 reads CASSPGQGESPLHF. In nucleotides, the CDR3 is TGCGCCAGCAGCCCGGGACAGGGAGAATCACCCCTCCACTTT.